The 26 T cell receptor beta chains listed next were all sequenced from one sample in a study of T cells in localized non-small cell lung cancer. Assay used: immunoSEQ multiplex PCR; TCRdb lists only in-frame clones, some missing. The sample carries a few thousand clones, 28% recorded once. Sequences were derived from lung tumor tissue, sampled before any cancer treatment. These receptors all stem from a female donor of 60 years or more with stage II squamous cell lung carcinoma.

J is TRBJ2-1 and V is TRBV6-8; D might be TRBD1 (6 bases). CDR3 length: 17 amino acids. The germline V and J ends were trimmed by 0 bases and 0 bases, with 12 bases remaining between them. The germline V gene has CDR1 MNHGY and CDR2 SAAAGT. The CDR3 loop is CASSYSMSGASYNEQFF. The CDR3 coding sequence is TGTGCCAGCAGTTACTCGATGTCAGGGGCCTCCTACAATGAGCAGTTCTTC.

The chain joins TRBV11-3 to TRBJ1-2, with TRBD1 matching over 7 bases. Trimming at V came to 5 bases and at J to 4 bases, leaving 10 bases not matched to a gene. This CDR3 spans 15 amino acids. CDR1 and CDR2 (germline): SGHNT, YENEEA. The DNA of the CDR3 is TGTGCCAGCAGCCCCCCCCCAGGGGGAGGCTATGGCTACACCTTC. Protein sequence: CASSPPPGGGYGYTF.

By share of the sample, this clone is medium-sized. The rearrangement uses TRBV6-8 and TRBJ1-1; D ambiguous. This CDR3 spans 15 amino acids. Germline-derived CDR1 and CDR2 are MNHGY and SAAAGT. The germline V and J ends were trimmed by 6 bases and 5 bases, with 19 bases remaining between them. The DNA for the CDR3 is TGTGCCAGCAGCGGAAGTAACCCCCGGGGAACTGAAGCTTTCTTT. This encodes CASSGSNPRGTEAFF.

V is TRBV6-8 and J is TRBJ1-2; 10 bases line up with TRBD1. The CDR3 loop spans 15 amino acids. The V segment lost 5 bases and the J segment 2 bases; nucleotides outside the gene matches: 5. Germline CDR1 MNHGY, CDR2 SAAAGT. CDR3 loop: CASSRSGQGNYGYTF. The CDR3 DNA follows: TGTGCCAGCAGTCGGTCGGGACAGGGGAACTATGGCTACACCTTC.

The CDR3, as DNA: TGCGCCAGCGGCTCGCGAGGCGGTCAGCCCCAGCATTTT. It is translated as CASGSRGGQPQHF. The V and J genes are TRBV10-2 and TRBJ1-5; D is unresolved. This CDR3 has 13 amino acids. The germline V gene has CDR1 WSHSY and CDR2 SAAADI. Trimming pared 8 bases from V and 6 bases from J, leaving 14 bases between.

In this sample, this clone turned up a few times. The chain carries TRBV28 and TRBJ2-7; D may be TRBD1 (6 bases). Germline lookup yields CDR1 MDHEN and CDR2 SYDVKM. The CDR3 runs to 13 residues. V was trimmed by 3 bases and J by 1 base, leaving 7 bases between them. Written as DNA, the CDR3 is TGTGCCAGCAGTTTTGGACAGTCCTACGAGCAGTACTTC. It codes for CASSFGQSYEQYF.

This clone was observed a handful of times. The chain is built from TRBV18 and TRBJ1-4; D possibly corresponds to TRBD1 (6 bases). Germline-derived CDR1 and CDR2 are KGHSH and LQKENI. Deletions cut 3 bases from V and 4 bases from J, with 9 bases between. The CDR3 has 14 residues. CDR3: CASSPGAFNEKLFF. CDR3 sequence (DNA): TGTGCCAGCTCACCGGGGGCATTTAATGAAAAACTGTTTTTT.

This chain joins TRBV5-1 and TRBJ1-2; 8 nucleotides match TRBD1. The V gene end was trimmed by 2 bases and the J gene end by 4 bases; junction bases not matched to a gene: 7. The CDR3 is made up of 15 amino acids. Per the germline V gene, CDR1 is SGHRS and CDR2 is YFSETQ. CDR3 in amino acids: CASSLDRGMSYGYTF. CDR3 sequence (DNA): TGCGCCAGCAGCTTAGACAGGGGTATGAGCTATGGCTACACCTTC.

The chain recombines TRBV28 with TRBJ2-2; no definite D call. The CDR3 extends over 13 amino acids. Trimming pared 3 bases from V and 1 base from J, leaving 3 bases between. The germline gives CDR1 MDHEN, CDR2 SYDVKM. The CDR3 region has the DNA TGTGCCAGCAGTTTCGGGAACACCGGGGAGCTGTTTTTT. This sequence encodes CASSFGNTGELFF.

The V call is TRBV9, the J call TRBJ2-3, with D perhaps TRBD1 or TRBD2 (6 bases each). Germline V gene lookup returns CDR1 SGDLS and CDR2 YYNGEE. CDR3 length: 14 residues. Trimming pared 6 bases from V and 1 base from J, leaving 12 bases between. CDR3 sequence reads: CASKEGHGTDTQYF. The CDR3 coding sequence is TGTGCCAGCAAGGAGGGACACGGCACAGATACGCAGTATTTT.

This clone has only a few counts. This chain joins TRBV18 and TRBJ1-2, with D hard to call. Germline V gives CDR1 KGHSH, CDR2 LQKENI. The ends were cut back, 3 bases at V and 2 bases at J, with 4 bases in the middle. The CDR3 contains 12 residues. This CDR3 reads CASSPPNYGYTF. The CDR3 DNA sequence: TGTGCCAGCTCACCCCCAAACTATGGCTACACCTTC.

The chain uses TRBV5-1 and TRBJ2-2; the D gene could be TRBD1 or TRBD2 (5 bases each). V was clipped by 5 bases and J by 3 bases, with 11 bases between them. The germline gives CDR1 SGHRS, CDR2 YFSETQ. The CDR3 is 14 amino acids. CDR3 bases: TGCGCCAGCAGGGATGGGGGATACACCGGGGAGCTGTTTTTT. Protein: CASRDGGYTGELFF.

Judged by abundance, this clone is medium-sized (0.01 to 0.1%). V and J are TRBV9 and TRBJ2-1, with 7 positions matching TRBD1. This CDR3 region has 17 residues. Germline CDR1 reads SGDLS; CDR2 reads YYNGEE. Trimming removed 0 bases from V and 0 bases from J; junction bases left unmatched: 6. The CDR3 DNA follows: TGTGCCAGCAGCGTAGAGGCCGGGACAGCCTCCTACAATGAGCAGTTCTTC. It codes for CASSVEAGTASYNEQFF. The variable domain in full, completed from reference TRBV9 and TRBJ2-1, reads DSGVTQTPKHLITATGQRVTLRCSPRSGDLSVYWYQQSLDQGLQFLIQYYNGEERAKGNILERFSAQQFPDLHSELNLSSLELGDSALYFCASSVEAGTASYNEQFFGPGTRLTVL.

The sample holds a few counts of this clone. V gene TRBV12-5 combines with J gene TRBJ1-3; 7 nucleotides match TRBD1. The CDR3 sequence is 16 residues long. V was pared by 1 base and J by 2 bases, with 5 bases of the junction left unmatched. Germline-derived CDR1 and CDR2 are LGHNT and FRNRAP. Here the CDR3 DNA reads TGTGCTAGTGGTTTGGGACAGGGTATAACTGGAAACACCATATATTTT. It translates to CASGLGQGITGNTIYF.

The chain couples TRBV29-1 to TRBJ2-5; no firm D call. This CDR3 is 12 amino acids long. V lost 1 base to trimming and J lost 7 bases, with 10 bases between them. Germline V CDR1 and CDR2: SQVTM, ANQGSEA. The CDR3 region is CSVEAPVGTQYF. In DNA form, the CDR3 reads TGCAGCGTTGAAGCCCCGGTGGGGACCCAGTACTTC.

This clone showed up just once. This sequence joins TRBV28 and TRBJ1-2; a possible D gene is TRBD1 (5 bases). CDR1 is MDHEN and CDR2 is SYDVKM in the germline V gene. Trimming cost V 2 bases and J 4 bases, with 11 bases left between them. There are 14 residues in the CDR3. The chain's CDR3 is CASSLLTGAYGYTF. Here the CDR3 DNA reads TGTGCCAGCAGTTTACTTACAGGAGCCTATGGCTACACCTTC.

This clone was picked up one time. The rearrangement links TRBV11-3 to TRBJ2-1, with D tentatively TRBD2 (6 bases). There are 15 residues in the CDR3. CDR1 is SGHNT, CDR2 YENEEA, per germline. V lost 3 bases and J 2 bases, leaving 11 bases between the germline ends. The CDR3 here is CASSLVRGAYNEQFF. CDR3 nucleotides: TGTGCCAGCAGCTTGGTTCGCGGGGCCTACAATGAGCAGTTCTTC.

The chain couples TRBV18 to TRBJ1-6; D uncertain. Germline assignment: CDR1 KGHSH and CDR2 LQKENI. The CDR3 totals 16 residues. Trimming cost V 3 bases and J 7 bases, with 16 bases left between them. The CDR3 spells CASSPAVAGLNSPLHF. CDR3 nucleotides: TGTGCCAGCTCACCTGCGGTGGCAGGTTTGAATTCACCCCTCCACTTT.

The chain couples TRBV30 to TRBJ1-1; D is unresolved. V was shortened by 4 bases and J by 8 bases, with 14 bases between the two germline ends. The germline V gene encodes CDR1 GTSNPN and CDR2 SVGIG (reference sequence). This CDR3 is 12 amino acids long. CDR3 residues: CAWNPLEGEAFF. The DNA of the CDR3 is TGTGCCTGGAATCCCCTGGAAGGAGAAGCTTTCTTT.

This clone is classed as medium-sized (0.01 to 0.1%). This chain connects TRBV11-3 to TRBJ2-3; 9 bases map to TRBD2. The V gene end was trimmed by 6 bases and the J gene end by 0 bases; junction bases not matched to a gene: 16. Germline-derived CDR1 and CDR2 are SGHNT and YENEEA. This CDR3 is built from 19 residues. CDR3 DNA: TGTGCCAGCAGTCCCCACCCCGTACTTAGCGGGGGTAGCACAGATACGCAGTATTTT. It yields the protein CASSPHPVLSGGSTDTQYF.

The CDR3 reads CASSYSGTDTQYF. CDR3 nucleotide sequence: TGTGCCAGCAGTTACTCAGGCACAGATACGCAGTATTTT. The chain carries TRBV6-8 and TRBJ2-3, with no clear D. The CDR3 is 13 residues long. Germline CDR1 MNHGY, CDR2 SAAAGT. V was pared by 0 bases and J by 1 base, with 2 bases between.

This clone has just a few counts. This chain links TRBV6-8 with TRBJ1-5, with D unresolved. Germline V lookup: CDR1 MNHGY, CDR2 SAAAGT. V was cut by 8 bases and J by 2 bases, with 10 bases left in between. This CDR3 region has 13 residues. CDR3 nucleotides: TGTGCCAGCTTGACGGGCGGCAATCAGCCCCAGCATTTT. Translation: CASLTGGNQPQHF.

The V call is TRBV9, the J call TRBJ1-3; TRBD1 matches 8 bases. V was clipped by 0 bases and J by 3 bases; unmatched bases: 2. Looked up from germline, CDR1 is SGDLS and CDR2 is YYNGEE. The CDR3 is 15 amino acids. The CDR3 region is CASSVGTGGGNTIYF. Written as DNA, the CDR3 is TGTGCCAGCAGCGTAGGAACAGGGGGTGGAAACACCATATATTTT.

This clone is medium-sized within its sample. The chain links TRBV9 to TRBJ1-1; TRBD1 is a possible D gene (6 bases). Trimming left V 6 bases short and J 6 bases short, with 36 bases between. The CDR3 is made up of 20 amino acids. Germline-derived CDR1 and CDR2 are SGDLS and YYNGEE. The CDR3 loop reads CASTGLHFSVRGVIKPEAFF. The DNA of the CDR3 is TGTGCCAGCACGGGACTCCATTTCAGTGTGAGGGGGGTGATTAAGCCTGAAGCTTTCTTT.

This clone was counted a single time. V and J are TRBV28 and TRBJ1-5; tentative D call: TRBD1 (6 bases). The CDR3 length is 15 residues. Germline assignment: CDR1 MDHEN and CDR2 SYDVKM. With 6 bases removed from V and 3 bases from J, the gap between germline ends came to 15 bases. The CDR3 DNA sequence: TGTGCCAGCAGCGATGGGGGCTGGATCAATCAGCCCCAGCATTTT. Translated, it gives CASSDGGWINQPQHF.

This clone occurred a few times. The V and J genes are TRBV28 and TRBJ2-5, with 12 positions matching TRBD2. The CDR3 has 16 amino acids. V dropped 6 bases and J dropped 5; count of bases not matched to a gene: 10. The V gene's germline CDR1 is MDHEN and CDR2 SYDVKM. The CDR3 here is CASRIGLAGRRETQYF. The DNA for the CDR3 is TGTGCCAGCAGAATCGGACTAGCGGGACGACGGGAGACCCAGTACTTC.